This T cell receptor beta chain comes out of a study of tumor-infiltrating lymphocytes in primary liver carcinoma. Germline DNA was also extracted, while the blood RNA originated from unsorted whole blood. The authors made TCR beta cDNA from around 500 ng total RNA with a constant-region primer. A slightly modified ARM-PCR protocol with three nested multiplex PCR rounds produced these TCR beta libraries. Each CDR3 protein is one row after TCRdb ran MiXCR on the multiplex PCR reads. Of more than 150,000 distinct CDR3 sequences listed, roughly three fifths are singletons. Sequencing was carried out using peripheral blood. This TCR was recovered from a man aged 40-55 years with primary liver carcinoma and hepatitis B virus infection.

CDR3 in amino acids: CASSHARGDQPQHF. The CDR3 DNA is TGTGCCAGCAGTCACGCTAGGGGGGATCAGCCCCAGCATTTT. The rearrangement links TRBV12-3 or TRBV12-4 to TRBJ1-5, with D perhaps TRBD1 (6 bases). Trimming shortened V by 5 bases and J by 5 bases, and 13 bases separated the two germline ends. The CDR3 runs 14 residues.